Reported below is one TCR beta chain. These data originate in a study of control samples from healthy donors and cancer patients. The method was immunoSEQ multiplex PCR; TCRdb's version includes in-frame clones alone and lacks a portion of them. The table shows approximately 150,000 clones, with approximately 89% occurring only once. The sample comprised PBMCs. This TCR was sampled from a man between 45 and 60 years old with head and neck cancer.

Here the CDR3 reads CASRSEGFYEQYF. CDR3 in DNA: TGTGCCAGCAGGTCAGAGGGGTTCTACGAGCAGTACTTC. This rearrangement joins TRBV27 to TRBJ2-7, with D possibly called TRBD1 or TRBD2 (5 bases each). This CDR3 is 13 amino acids long. Germline V gene lookup returns CDR1 MNHEY and CDR2 SMNVEV (reference sequence). Between the trimmed V and J ends, which lost 6 bases and 3 bases, there was a span of 12 bases.